The rows below give T cell receptor beta chains drawn from one sample of a study of blood T cell repertoires in COVID-19. Some clones are missing from TCRdb's copy, which holds only in-frame ones; the method was immunoSEQ multiplex PCR. The table has fewer than 75,000 clones, roughly 82% seen once. The sequenced sample was peripheral blood. These receptors were collected from a human donor in a cohort sampled during active COVID-19. CDR3s include the opening cysteine and the closing phenylalanine or tryptophan. The D gene is left open where the match is weak. A clone size is listed for some rows: how often the clone was seen (once, few, many), or a class if it is expanded.

v_call: TRBV4-2; j_call: TRBJ1-6; d_call: .; clone_size: few; cdr3_nt: TGTGCCAGCAGCCAAGTCCAGACAGAAATAAATTCACCCCTCCACTTT; cdr3_aa: CASSQVQTEINSPLHF
v_call: TRBV11-3; j_call: TRBJ2-1; d_call: TRBD2; clone_size: .; cdr3_nt: TGTGCCAGCAGCACCCAGACGGGGGGGTTCGTGAATGAGCAGTTCTTC; cdr3_aa: CASSTQTGGFVNEQFF
v_call: TRBV19; j_call: TRBJ1-4; d_call: .; clone_size: once; cdr3_nt: TGTGCCAGTAGCATCTACGCTAATGAAAAACTGTTTTTT; cdr3_aa: CASSIYANEKLFF
v_call: TRBV5-6; j_call: TRBJ2-3; d_call: TRBD1; clone_size: .; cdr3_nt: TGTGCCAGCAGCTTAAGACAGGGTACCACAGATACGCAGTATTTT; cdr3_aa: CASSLRQGTTDTQYF
v_call: TRBV12-3/TRBV12-4; j_call: TRBJ2-3; d_call: .; clone_size: .; cdr3_nt: TGTGCCAGCAGTCCGTCGAGGGGGATCACGCAGTATTTT; cdr3_aa: CASSPSRGITQYF
v_call: TRBV27; j_call: TRBJ1-1; d_call: .; clone_size: .; cdr3_nt: TGTGCCAGCAGCCCCAGGACTTTGAACACTGAAGCTTTCTTT; cdr3_aa: CASSPRTLNTEAFF
v_call: TRBV30; j_call: TRBJ2-5; d_call: .; clone_size: .; cdr3_nt: TGTGCCTGCCACCGGGACTCCCAAGAGACCCAGTACTTC; cdr3_aa: CACHRDSQETQYF
v_call: TRBV30; j_call: TRBJ1-5; d_call: TRBD1; clone_size: .; cdr3_nt: TGTGCCTGGGGTACAGGGGGCGGACAGCCCCAGCATTTT; cdr3_aa: CAWGTGGGQPQHF
v_call: TRBV19; j_call: TRBJ1-1; d_call: .; clone_size: .; cdr3_nt: TGTGCCAGTAGTGCAACCCAGGGGAACACTGAAGCTTTCTTT; cdr3_aa: CASSATQGNTEAFF
v_call: TRBV29-1; j_call: TRBJ2-1; d_call: TRBD2; clone_size: .; cdr3_nt: TGCAGCGTTGAAGATAGGGCCGGCGGGGGGAAAGACAATGAGCAGTTCTTC; cdr3_aa: CSVEDRAGGGKDNEQFF
v_call: TRBV12-3/TRBV12-4; j_call: TRBJ2-2; d_call: .; clone_size: .; cdr3_nt: TGTGCCAGCAGCCCGGGGGCCGGGGAGCTGTTTTTT; cdr3_aa: CASSPGAGELFF
v_call: TRBV6-5; j_call: TRBJ1-6; d_call: TRBD1; clone_size: few; cdr3_nt: TGTGCCAGCAGGGGTTACAGGGGGCTTGATTCACCCCTCCACTTT; cdr3_aa: CASRGYRGLDSPLHF
v_call: TRBV5-1; j_call: TRBJ1-1; d_call: .; clone_size: .; cdr3_nt: TGCGCCAGCACTCCTGCGGGCATGAACACTGAAGCTTTCTTT; cdr3_aa: CASTPAGMNTEAFF
v_call: TRBV28; j_call: TRBJ2-5; d_call: .; clone_size: once; cdr3_nt: TGTGCCAGCAGTTTAAACCGCAGGGCGGATGAGACCCAGTACTTC; cdr3_aa: CASSLNRRADETQYF
v_call: TRBV3-1/TRBV3-2; j_call: TRBJ2-2; d_call: .; clone_size: .; cdr3_nt: TGTGCCAGCAGCCAAGACAGGGCCTACACCGGGGAGCTGTTTTTT; cdr3_aa: CASSQDRAYTGELFF
v_call: TRBV4-1; j_call: TRBJ1-5; d_call: .; clone_size: .; cdr3_nt: TGCGCCAGCAGCCAAGAAACGGGGGGTAAGCCCCAGCATTTT; cdr3_aa: CASSQETGGKPQHF
v_call: TRBV3-1/TRBV3-2; j_call: TRBJ2-7; d_call: .; clone_size: .; cdr3_nt: TGTGCCAGCCGACCGGGACATGGTCGCTACGAGCAGTACTTC; cdr3_aa: CASRPGHGRYEQYF
v_call: TRBV7-2; j_call: TRBJ2-3; d_call: TRBD2; clone_size: once; cdr3_nt: TGTGCCAGTAGACTAGCGGGGAGGGATACGCAGTATTTT; cdr3_aa: CASRLAGRDTQYF
v_call: TRBV16; j_call: TRBJ2-5; d_call: .; clone_size: .; cdr3_nt: TGTGCCAGCAGCCAATCCTCCGGCGGGGAGACCCAGTACTTC; cdr3_aa: CASSQSSGGETQYF
v_call: TRBV9; j_call: TRBJ1-1; d_call: .; clone_size: once; cdr3_nt: TGTGCCAGCAGCCAGGGGCCAGAGACTTTCTTT; cdr3_aa: CASSQGPETFF
v_call: TRBV11-3; j_call: TRBJ2-3; d_call: TRBD2; clone_size: .; cdr3_nt: TGTGCCAGCAGCCGACTAGCGGGGGTCGTTACAGATACGCAGTATTTT; cdr3_aa: CASSRLAGVVTDTQYF
v_call: TRBV6-2/TRBV6-3; j_call: TRBJ1-2; d_call: TRBD1; clone_size: .; cdr3_nt: TGTGCCAGCAGTTATCGGGACAGGAGCACCTTC; cdr3_aa: CASSYRDRSTF
v_call: TRBV19; j_call: TRBJ2-1; d_call: TRBD2; clone_size: .; cdr3_nt: TGTGCCAGTAGTATGTATCGGACTAGCGATTACAATGAGCAGTTCTTC; cdr3_aa: CASSMYRTSDYNEQFF
v_call: TRBV12-5; j_call: TRBJ1-2; d_call: TRBD1; clone_size: few; cdr3_nt: TGTGCTAGTGGTTTGGCGGACAGGGGTTATGGCTACACCTTC; cdr3_aa: CASGLADRGYGYTF
v_call: TRBV5-1; j_call: TRBJ1-1; d_call: .; clone_size: few; cdr3_nt: TGCGCCAGCAGCTTGTCATTGGATCGGGAACCCAGCATGAACACTGAAGCTTTCTTT; cdr3_aa: CASSLSLDREPSMNTEAFF
v_call: TRBV19; j_call: TRBJ1-5; d_call: TRBD1; clone_size: .; cdr3_nt: TGTGCCAGTACCCGACAGGGGTTCAATCAGCCCCAGCATTTT; cdr3_aa: CASTRQGFNQPQHF
v_call: TRBV5-4; j_call: TRBJ1-1; d_call: TRBD1; clone_size: .; cdr3_nt: TGTGCCAGCAGCCCCGATTGGGACAGAGCGAACACTGAAGCTTTCTTT; cdr3_aa: CASSPDWDRANTEAFF
v_call: TRBV5-5; j_call: TRBJ2-2; d_call: .; clone_size: .; cdr3_nt: TGTGCCAGCAGCTTTACGGCTTCGGGAACGAACACCGGGGAGCTGTTTTTT; cdr3_aa: CASSFTASGTNTGELFF
v_call: TRBV21-1; j_call: TRBJ2-6; d_call: .; clone_size: .; cdr3_nt: TGTGCCAGCAGCAATACGGGTGGGGCCAACGTCCTGACTTTC; cdr3_aa: CASSNTGGANVLTF
v_call: TRBV27; j_call: TRBJ2-4; d_call: .; clone_size: few; cdr3_nt: TGTGCCAGCAGTCTTACTCCAGGGCGGGGAACCAAAAACATTCAGTACTTC; cdr3_aa: CASSLTPGRGTKNIQYF
v_call: TRBV24-1; j_call: TRBJ1-5; d_call: TRBD1; clone_size: .; cdr3_nt: TGTGCCACCAGTGATCGGGACAGGGATAGCAATCAGCCCCAGCATTTT; cdr3_aa: CATSDRDRDSNQPQHF
v_call: TRBV10-3; j_call: TRBJ1-1; d_call: TRBD1; clone_size: .; cdr3_nt: TGTGCCATCCGACAGGGCCCCAACACTGAAGCTTTCTTT; cdr3_aa: CAIRQGPNTEAFF
v_call: TRBV7-2; j_call: TRBJ1-5; d_call: TRBD1; clone_size: .; cdr3_nt: TGTGCCAGCAGCACCCGACAGGGAAGCAATCAGCCCCAGCATTTT; cdr3_aa: CASSTRQGSNQPQHF
v_call: TRBV5-6; j_call: TRBJ1-2; d_call: .; clone_size: .; cdr3_nt: TGTGCCAGCAGCTTCAACCACAAGGGGAACTATGGCTACACCTTC; cdr3_aa: CASSFNHKGNYGYTF
v_call: TRBV3-1/TRBV3-2; j_call: TRBJ1-3; d_call: TRBD1; clone_size: once; cdr3_nt: TGTGCCAGCAAGACAGGGAATGGAAACACCATATATTTT; cdr3_aa: CASKTGNGNTIYF
v_call: TRBV10-2; j_call: TRBJ1-6; d_call: .; clone_size: .; cdr3_nt: TGCGCCAGCGTCGGACAGCCAGCCTCACCCCTCCACTTT; cdr3_aa: CASVGQPASPLHF
v_call: TRBV7-8; j_call: TRBJ2-7; d_call: .; clone_size: once; cdr3_nt: TGTGCCAGCAGCCAGACTTGGTCCTACGAGCAGTACTTC; cdr3_aa: CASSQTWSYEQYF
v_call: TRBV6-5; j_call: TRBJ1-1; d_call: .; clone_size: few; cdr3_nt: TGTGCCAGCAGTTACTCTCTCGGTAAAGCTTTCTTT; cdr3_aa: CASSYSLGKAFF
v_call: TRBV20-1; j_call: TRBJ1-1; d_call: .; clone_size: .; cdr3_nt: TGCAGTGCTAGTAATCCGACAGTCGAAGCTTTCTTT; cdr3_aa: CSASNPTVEAFF
v_call: TRBV29-1; j_call: TRBJ1-1; d_call: .; clone_size: .; cdr3_nt: TGCAGCGTTGAGAGGCGTTTGAACACTGAAGCTTTCTTT; cdr3_aa: CSVERRLNTEAFF
v_call: TRBV10-3; j_call: TRBJ2-3; d_call: .; clone_size: .; cdr3_nt: TGTGCCATCAGTGGCACCGGGACTTCCCTCACAGATACGCAGTATTTT; cdr3_aa: CAISGTGTSLTDTQYF
v_call: TRBV27; j_call: TRBJ2-1; d_call: TRBD2; clone_size: .; cdr3_nt: TGTGCCAGCAGTCTCACTAGCGGGGGAAAGGATGAGCAGTTCTTC; cdr3_aa: CASSLTSGGKDEQFF
v_call: TRBV4-3; j_call: TRBJ2-7; d_call: TRBD2; clone_size: .; cdr3_nt: TGCGCCAGCAGCCAAGATTGGTCAGCGGGGGGGCCGGGCGAGCAGTACTTC; cdr3_aa: CASSQDWSAGGPGEQYF
v_call: TRBV4-1; j_call: TRBJ2-5; d_call: TRBD2; clone_size: .; cdr3_nt: TGCGCCAGCAGCCATGCCTTACTAGCGAGCGAGACCCAGTACTTC; cdr3_aa: CASSHALLASETQYF
v_call: TRBV5-1; j_call: TRBJ1-6; d_call: .; clone_size: many; cdr3_nt: TGCGCCAGCAGCCCCGACAGGCAGGGGACACCCCTCCACTTT; cdr3_aa: CASSPDRQGTPLHF
v_call: TRBV5-4; j_call: TRBJ2-3; d_call: TRBD1; clone_size: .; cdr3_nt: TGTGCCAGCAGCCCGGGGACAGGGTCCACAGATACGCAGTATTTT; cdr3_aa: CASSPGTGSTDTQYF
v_call: TRBV4-3; j_call: TRBJ2-7; d_call: .; clone_size: .; cdr3_nt: TGCGCCAGCAGCCAAGATGGTCGCGCGGGGAGACGCGAGCAGTACTTC; cdr3_aa: CASSQDGRAGRREQYF
v_call: TRBV18; j_call: TRBJ1-2; d_call: .; clone_size: .; cdr3_nt: TGTGCCAGCTCACCACCGGGCAGGTATGGCTACACCTTC; cdr3_aa: CASSPPGRYGYTF
v_call: TRBV27; j_call: TRBJ1-2; d_call: TRBD1; clone_size: .; cdr3_nt: TGTGCCACCGCAGACAGGGTCGGAGCAAACTATGGCTACACCTTC; cdr3_aa: CATADRVGANYGYTF
v_call: TRBV15; j_call: TRBJ1-1; d_call: .; clone_size: .; cdr3_nt: TGTGCCACCAGCAGAGTCGGTTACACAGCCGCACCGGCCCCGAACACTGAAGCTTTCTTT; cdr3_aa: CATSRVGYTAAPAPNTEAFF
v_call: TRBV7-8; j_call: TRBJ1-2; d_call: .; clone_size: .; cdr3_nt: TGTGCCAGCAGCTTAGCGGCGGGGGTCGGCTACACCTTC; cdr3_aa: CASSLAAGVGYTF
v_call: TRBV5-6; j_call: TRBJ1-2; d_call: .; clone_size: .; cdr3_nt: TGTGCCAGCACCCCCGAGGCCAGGGGAGGCTACACCTTC; cdr3_aa: CASTPEARGGYTF
v_call: TRBV7-3; j_call: TRBJ1-1; d_call: TRBD1; clone_size: .; cdr3_nt: TGTGCCAGCAGCTCGGGACAGTTTACTGAAGCTTTCTTT; cdr3_aa: CASSSGQFTEAFF
v_call: TRBV13; j_call: TRBJ2-7; d_call: .; clone_size: .; cdr3_nt: TGTGCCAGCAGCTTAGGAGGTGGGAGCTCCTACGAGCAGTACTTC; cdr3_aa: CASSLGGGSSYEQYF
v_call: TRBV6-5; j_call: TRBJ1-2; d_call: .; clone_size: .; cdr3_nt: TGTGCCAGCAGTTACTCGGGGGGGGGATCGAATGGCTACACCTTC; cdr3_aa: CASSYSGGGSNGYTF